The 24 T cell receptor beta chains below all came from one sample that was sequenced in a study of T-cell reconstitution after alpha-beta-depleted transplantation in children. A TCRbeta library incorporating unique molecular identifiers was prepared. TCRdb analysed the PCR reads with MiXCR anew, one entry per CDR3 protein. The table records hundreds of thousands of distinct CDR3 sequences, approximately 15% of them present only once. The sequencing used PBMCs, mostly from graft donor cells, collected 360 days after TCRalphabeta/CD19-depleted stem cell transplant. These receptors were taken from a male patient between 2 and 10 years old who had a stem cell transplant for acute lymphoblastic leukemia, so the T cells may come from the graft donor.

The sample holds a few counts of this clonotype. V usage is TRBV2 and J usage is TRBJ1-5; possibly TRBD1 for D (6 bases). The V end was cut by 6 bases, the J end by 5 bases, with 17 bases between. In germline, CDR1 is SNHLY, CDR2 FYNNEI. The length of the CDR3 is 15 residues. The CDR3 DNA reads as TGTGCCAGCAGGCCCACAGGGTTTGGTGATCAGCCCCAGCATTTT. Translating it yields CASRPTGFGDQPQHF.

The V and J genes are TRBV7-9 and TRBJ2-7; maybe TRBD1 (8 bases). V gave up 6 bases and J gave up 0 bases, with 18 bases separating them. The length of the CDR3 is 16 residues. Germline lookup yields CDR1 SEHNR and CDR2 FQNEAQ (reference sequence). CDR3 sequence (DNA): TGTGCCAGCAGGGGAGGGTCGGGACAGGTCTCCTACGAGCAGTACTTC. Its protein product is CASRGGSGQVSYEQYF.

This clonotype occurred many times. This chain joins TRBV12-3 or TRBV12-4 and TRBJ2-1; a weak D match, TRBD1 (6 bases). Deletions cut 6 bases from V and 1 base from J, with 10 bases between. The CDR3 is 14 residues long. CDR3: CASRLQGSYNEQFF. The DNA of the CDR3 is TGTGCCAGCAGGTTACAGGGTTCCTACAATGAGCAGTTCTTC.

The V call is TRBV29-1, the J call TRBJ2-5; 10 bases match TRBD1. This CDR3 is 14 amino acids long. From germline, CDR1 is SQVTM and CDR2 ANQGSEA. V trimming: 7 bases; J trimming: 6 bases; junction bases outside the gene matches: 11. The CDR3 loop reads CSGGRDRGPQTQYF. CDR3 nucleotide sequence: TGCAGCGGTGGCCGTGACAGGGGGCCGCAGACCCAGTACTTC.

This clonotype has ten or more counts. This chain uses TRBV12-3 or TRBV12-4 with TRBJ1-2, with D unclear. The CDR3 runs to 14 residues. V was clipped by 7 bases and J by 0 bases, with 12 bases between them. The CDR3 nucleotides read TGTGCCAGCACGTGGTTCCGAGCTAACTATGGCTACACCTTC. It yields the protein CASTWFRANYGYTF.

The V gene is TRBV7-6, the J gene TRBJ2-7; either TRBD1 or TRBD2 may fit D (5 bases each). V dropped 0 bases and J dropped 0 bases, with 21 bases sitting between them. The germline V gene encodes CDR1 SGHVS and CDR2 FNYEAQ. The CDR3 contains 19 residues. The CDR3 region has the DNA TGTGCCAGCAGCTTAGCTCCAGACTTTGTGGGGGTAAGCTCCTACGAGCAGTACTTC. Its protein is CASSLAPDFVGVSSYEQYF. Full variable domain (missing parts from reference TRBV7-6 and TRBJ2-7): GAGVSQSPRYKVTKRGQDVALRCDPISGHVSLYWYRQALGQGPEFLTYFNYEAQQDKSGLPNDRFSAERPEGSISTLTIQRTEQRDSAMYRCASSLAPDFVGVSSYEQYFGPGTRLTVT.

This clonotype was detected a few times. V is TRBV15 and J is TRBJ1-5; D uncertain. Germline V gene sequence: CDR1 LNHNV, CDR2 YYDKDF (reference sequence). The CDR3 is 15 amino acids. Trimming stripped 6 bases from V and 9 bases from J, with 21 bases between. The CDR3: CATSKRTETVWPQHF. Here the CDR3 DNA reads TGTGCCACCAGTAAACGGACCGAAACCGTCTGGCCCCAGCATTTT.

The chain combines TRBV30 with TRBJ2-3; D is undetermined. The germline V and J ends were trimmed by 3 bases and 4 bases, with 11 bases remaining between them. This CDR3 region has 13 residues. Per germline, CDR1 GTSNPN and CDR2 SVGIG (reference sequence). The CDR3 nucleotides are TGTGCCTGGAGGCCTCCCTGGGCAGATACGCAGTATTTT. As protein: CAWRPPWADTQYF. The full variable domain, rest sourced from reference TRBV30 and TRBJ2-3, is SQTIHQWPATLVQPVGSPLSLECTVEGTSNPNLYWYRQAAGRGLQLLFYSVGIGQISSEVPQNLSASRPQDRQFILSSKKLLLSDSGFYLCAWRPPWADTQYFGPGTRLTVL.

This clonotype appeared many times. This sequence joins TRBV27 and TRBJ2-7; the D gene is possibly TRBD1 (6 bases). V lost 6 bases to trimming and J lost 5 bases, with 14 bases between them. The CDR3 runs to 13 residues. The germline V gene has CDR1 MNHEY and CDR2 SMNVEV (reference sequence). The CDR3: CASRTTGLHEQYF. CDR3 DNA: TGTGCCAGCAGGACAACAGGGCTACACGAGCAGTACTTC.

CDR3 loop: CASSASPPGQGEEEQFF. In DNA form, the CDR3 reads TGTGCCAGCAGCGCGAGCCCTCCGGGACAGGGGGAAGAGGAGCAGTTCTTC. The chain is built from TRBV9 and TRBJ2-1; TRBD1 matches 11 bases. Per germline, CDR1 SGDLS and CDR2 YYNGEE. V shed 3 bases, J shed 10 bases, and the junction held 15 bases outside the gene matches. The CDR3 has 17 residues.

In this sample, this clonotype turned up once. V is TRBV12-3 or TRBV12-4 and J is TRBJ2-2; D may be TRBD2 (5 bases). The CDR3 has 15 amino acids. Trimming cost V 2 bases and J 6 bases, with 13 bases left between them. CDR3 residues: CASSLILEGAGELFF. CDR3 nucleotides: TGTGCCAGCAGTTTAATCTTAGAGGGTGCCGGGGAGCTGTTTTTT.

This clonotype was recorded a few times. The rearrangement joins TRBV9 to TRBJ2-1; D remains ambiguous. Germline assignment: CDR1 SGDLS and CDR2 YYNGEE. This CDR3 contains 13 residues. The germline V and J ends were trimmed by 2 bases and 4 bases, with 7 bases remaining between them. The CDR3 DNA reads TGTGCCAGCAGCGTTGAGGTTTACAATGAGCAGTTCTTC. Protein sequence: CASSVEVYNEQFF.

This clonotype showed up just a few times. The CDR3 region is CASRGGLFYNEQFF. CDR3 bases: TGCGCCAGCAGGGGGGGGCTATTTTACAATGAGCAGTTCTTC. The chain is built from TRBV5-1 and TRBJ2-1, with a possible D match to TRBD2 (7 bases). CDR3 size: 14 residues. Germline loops: CDR1 SGHRS, CDR2 YFSETQ. The V end was cut by 5 bases, the J end by 4 bases, with 13 bases between.

The CDR3 protein is CATSRGQGHQPQHF. The CDR3 DNA reads TGTGCCACCAGCAGGGGACAGGGGCATCAGCCCCAGCATTTT. The rearrangement joins TRBV15 to TRBJ1-5, with 10 nucleotides matching TRBD1. The CDR3 runs to 14 residues. V lost 3 bases to trimming and J lost 5 bases; unmatched junction nucleotides: 1. Germline V gene lookup returns CDR1 LNHNV and CDR2 YYDKDF (reference sequence).

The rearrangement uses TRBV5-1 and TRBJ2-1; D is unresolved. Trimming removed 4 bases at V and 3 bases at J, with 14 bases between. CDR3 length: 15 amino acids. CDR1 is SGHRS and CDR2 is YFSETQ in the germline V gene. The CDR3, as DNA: TGCGCCAGCAGCGTCGTCCCCAGCAACTACAATGAGCAGTTCTTC. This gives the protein CASSVVPSNYNEQFF.

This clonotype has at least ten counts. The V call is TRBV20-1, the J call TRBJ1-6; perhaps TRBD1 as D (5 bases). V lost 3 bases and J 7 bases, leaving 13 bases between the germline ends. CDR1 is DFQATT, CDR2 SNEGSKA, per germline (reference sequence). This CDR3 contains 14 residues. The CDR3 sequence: CSARDRGVNSPLHF. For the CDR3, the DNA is TGCAGTGCTAGGGATCGGGGGGTAAATTCACCCCTCCACTTT.

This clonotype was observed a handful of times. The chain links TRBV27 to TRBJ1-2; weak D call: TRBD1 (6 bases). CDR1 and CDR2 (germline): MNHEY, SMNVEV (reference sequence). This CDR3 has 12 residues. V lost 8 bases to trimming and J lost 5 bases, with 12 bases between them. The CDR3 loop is CASGRTAYGYTF. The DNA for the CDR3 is TGTGCCAGCGGGCGGACAGCTTATGGCTACACCTTC.

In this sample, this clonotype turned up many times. The chain's CDR3 is CASSFKLQGIYEQFF. Written as DNA, the CDR3 is TGTGCCAGCAGTTTTAAGCTACAGGGGATCTATGAGCAGTTCTTC. V and J are TRBV12-3 or TRBV12-4 and TRBJ2-1; 7 bases are shared with TRBD1. Trimming removed 3 bases from V and 8 bases from J; junction bases left unmatched: 10. The CDR3 totals 15 residues.

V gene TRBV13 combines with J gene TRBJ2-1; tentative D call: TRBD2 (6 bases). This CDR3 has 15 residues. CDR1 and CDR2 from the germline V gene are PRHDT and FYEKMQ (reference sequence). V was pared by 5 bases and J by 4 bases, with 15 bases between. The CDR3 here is CASSHRDSGYNEQFF. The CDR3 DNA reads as TGTGCCAGCAGCCACCGGGACTCCGGATACAATGAGCAGTTCTTC.

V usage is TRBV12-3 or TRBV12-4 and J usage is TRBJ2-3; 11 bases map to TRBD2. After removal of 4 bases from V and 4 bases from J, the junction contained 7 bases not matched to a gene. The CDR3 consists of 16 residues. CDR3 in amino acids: CASSSGLAGTPDTQYF. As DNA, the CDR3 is TGTGCCAGCAGTTCTGGACTAGCGGGTACACCAGATACGCAGTATTTT.

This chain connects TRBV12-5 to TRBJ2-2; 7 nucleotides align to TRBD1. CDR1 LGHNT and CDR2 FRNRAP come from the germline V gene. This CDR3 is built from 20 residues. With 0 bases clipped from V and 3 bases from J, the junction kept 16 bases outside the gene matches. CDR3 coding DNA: TGTGCTAGTGGTTTGGTACTTAGTTCCCCGGACAGGAGATACACCGGGGAGCTGTTTTTT. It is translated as CASGLVLSSPDRRYTGELFF. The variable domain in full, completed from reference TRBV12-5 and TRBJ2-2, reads DARVTQTPRHKVTEMGQEVTMRCQPILGHNTVFWYRQTMMQGLELLAYFRNRAPLDDSGMPKDRFSAEMPDATLATLKIQPSEPRDSAVYFCASGLVLSSPDRRYTGELFFGEGSRLTVL.

As DNA, the CDR3 is TGTGCCAGCAGTTCGCAGTCGCGCCGACGAAACACCATATATTTT. Amino acid sequence: CASSSQSRRRNTIYF. The chain links TRBV28 to TRBJ1-3; D ambiguous. The V and J ends lost 4 bases and 5 bases respectively, with 15 bases between them. Germline values: CDR1 MDHEN, CDR2 SYDVKM. There are 15 residues in the CDR3.

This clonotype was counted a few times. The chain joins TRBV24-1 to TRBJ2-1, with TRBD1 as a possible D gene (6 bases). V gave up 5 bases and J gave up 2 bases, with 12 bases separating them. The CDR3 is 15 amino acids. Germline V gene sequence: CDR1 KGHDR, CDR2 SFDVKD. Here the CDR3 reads CATSGPGAPYNEQFF. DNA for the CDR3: TGTGCCACCAGTGGGCCAGGGGCCCCCTACAATGAGCAGTTCTTC.

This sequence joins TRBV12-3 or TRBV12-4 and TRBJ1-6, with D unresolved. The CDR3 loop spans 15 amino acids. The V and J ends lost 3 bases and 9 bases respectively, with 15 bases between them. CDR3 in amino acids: CASSLQDRGGSPLHF. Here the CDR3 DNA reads TGTGCCAGCAGTTTGCAGGACCGCGGAGGTTCACCCCTCCACTTT.